This is a list of T cell receptor beta chains from one sample in a study of human T cells and chemical hapten exposure. One entry per CDR3 protein, called by TCRdb with MiXCR from the RACE reads. The repertoire holds approximately 50,000 distinct CDR3 sequences, with 9.5% to 10% as singletons. The sample consisted of whole blood, taken in connection with sensitization to the hapten diphenylcyclopropenone (DPC). These receptors were obtained from a woman aged 25 to 39 with alopecia areata. Some clones in this sample may be carry-over from other donors' samples. The CDR3 runs from the conserved cysteine through the conserved F or W. D genes are given only for firm matches. For some rows the clone size is stated as once, few or many, or as a class when expanded; others skip it.

d_gene: TRBD1
j_gene: TRBJ2-2
v_gene: TRBV7-6
abundance: many
CDR3nt: TGTGCCAGCAGCTTAGCGCGGGACAGGGGGCCTTATTTACCCACCGGGGAGCTGTTTTTT
CDR3aa: CASSLARDRGPYLPTGELFF

d_gene: .
j_gene: TRBJ1-5
v_gene: TRBV20-1
abundance: many
CDR3nt: TGCAGTGCTAGATTTGAGGGGGCCCAGCATTTT
CDR3aa: CSARFEGAQHF

d_gene: .
j_gene: TRBJ1-1
v_gene: TRBV29-1
abundance: many
CDR3nt: TGCAGCGTTGTCTGGGTAAAGAACACTGAAGCTTTCTTT
CDR3aa: CSVVWVKNTEAFF

d_gene: .
j_gene: TRBJ2-3
v_gene: TRBV20-1
abundance: .
CDR3nt: TGCAGTACCACGGGACTTCGCACAGATACGCAGTATTTT
CDR3aa: CSTTGLRTDTQYF

d_gene: .
j_gene: TRBJ2-3
v_gene: TRBV27
abundance: .
CDR3nt: TGTGCCAGCAGTCGCCGGGGCCAGCAGGGGGATACGCAGTATTTT
CDR3aa: CASSRRGQQGDTQYF

d_gene: TRBD1
j_gene: TRBJ2-3
v_gene: TRBV4-1
abundance: .
CDR3nt: TGCGCCAGCAGCCAAGCCGGGACAGGGAGAGGAGATACGCAGTATTTT
CDR3aa: CASSQAGTGRGDTQYF

d_gene: TRBD1
j_gene: TRBJ2-1
v_gene: TRBV20-1
abundance: many
CDR3nt: TGCAGTGCTTTCTACAGGACAGGGAGAAGCTCCTACAATGAGCAGTTCTTC
CDR3aa: CSAFYRTGRSSYNEQFF

d_gene: .
j_gene: TRBJ2-2
v_gene: TRBV7-3
abundance: once
CDR3nt: TGTGCCAGCAGCCATTGGGGCCCCCGGGCGGAATCGAACACCGGGGAGCTGTTTTTT
CDR3aa: CASSHWGPRAESNTGELFF

d_gene: .
j_gene: TRBJ1-2
v_gene: TRBV7-9
abundance: .
CDR3nt: TGTGCCAGCAGTTTAGGGCAAGGCCACTATGGCTACACCTTC
CDR3aa: CASSLGQGHYGYTF

d_gene: .
j_gene: TRBJ1-5
v_gene: TRBV7-9
abundance: many
CDR3nt: TGTGCCAGCAGCCCCCAGGCGAGCAATCAGCCCCAGCATTTT
CDR3aa: CASSPQASNQPQHF

d_gene: .
j_gene: TRBJ2-7
v_gene: TRBV28
abundance: many
CDR3nt: TGTGCCAGCAGTTTAGCCGGTTCCCGCTCCTACGAGCAGTACTTC
CDR3aa: CASSLAGSRSYEQYF

d_gene: .
j_gene: TRBJ2-5
v_gene: TRBV7-7
abundance: .
CDR3nt: TGTGCTAGCAGCTTCGGCAGCCTGAGCCGAGAGACCCAGTACTTC
CDR3aa: CASSFGSLSRETQYF

d_gene: .
j_gene: TRBJ2-2
v_gene: TRBV5-1
abundance: .
CDR3nt: TGCGCCAGCAGCCGGCCACCCGGACCCTCGAACACCGGGGAGCTGTTTTTT
CDR3aa: CASSRPPGPSNTGELFF

d_gene: TRBD2
j_gene: TRBJ2-5
v_gene: TRBV4-1
abundance: .
CDR3nt: TGCGCCAGCAGCCTCACTAGCGGGGCGGCCGTCGAGACCCAGTACTTC
CDR3aa: CASSLTSGAAVETQYF

d_gene: .
j_gene: TRBJ2-3
v_gene: TRBV6-1
abundance: many
CDR3nt: TGTGCCAGCAGGACAGGACAGACAGATACGCAGTATTTT
CDR3aa: CASRTGQTDTQYF

d_gene: TRBD1
j_gene: TRBJ1-2
v_gene: TRBV18
abundance: few
CDR3nt: TGTGCCAGCTCACCACAGAATGGACAGGGAGCTAACTATGGCTACACCTTC
CDR3aa: CASSPQNGQGANYGYTF

d_gene: TRBD2
j_gene: TRBJ2-5
v_gene: TRBV13
abundance: few
CDR3nt: TGTGCCAGCAGCTTTTCGAGGGTGCTAGCGGGGTTCCAAGAGACCCAGTACTTC
CDR3aa: CASSFSRVLAGFQETQYF

d_gene: .
j_gene: TRBJ1-6
v_gene: TRBV7-2
abundance: .
CDR3nt: TGTGCCAGCAGCTTAGATTCACCCCTCCACTTT
CDR3aa: CASSLDSPLHF

d_gene: .
j_gene: TRBJ1-5
v_gene: TRBV21-1
abundance: few
CDR3nt: TGTGCCAGCAGCAAACAGAAGAAGCCCCAGCATTTT
CDR3aa: CASSKQKKPQHF

d_gene: .
j_gene: TRBJ2-1
v_gene: TRBV4-3
abundance: .
CDR3nt: TGCGCCAGCAGCCGCACGGGCGGGGGCCGTGGTGAGCAGTTCTTC
CDR3aa: CASSRTGGGRGEQFF